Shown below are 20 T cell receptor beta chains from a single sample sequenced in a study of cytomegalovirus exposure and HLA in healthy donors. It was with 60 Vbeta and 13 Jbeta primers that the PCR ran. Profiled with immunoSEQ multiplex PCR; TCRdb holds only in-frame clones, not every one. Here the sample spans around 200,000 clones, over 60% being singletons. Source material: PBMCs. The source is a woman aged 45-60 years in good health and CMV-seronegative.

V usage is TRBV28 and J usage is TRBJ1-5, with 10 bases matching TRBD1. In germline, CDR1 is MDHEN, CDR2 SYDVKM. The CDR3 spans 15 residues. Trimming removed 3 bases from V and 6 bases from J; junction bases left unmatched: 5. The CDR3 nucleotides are TGTGCCAGCAGTTTCCGACAGGGGGCGGGTCAGCCCCAGCATTTT. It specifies CASSFRQGAGQPQHF. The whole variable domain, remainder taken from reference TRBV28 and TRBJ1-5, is DVKVTQSSRYLVKRTGEKVFLECVQDMDHENMFWYRQDPGLGLRLIYFSYDVKMKEKGDIPEGYSVSREKKERFSLILESASTNQTSMYLCASSFRQGAGQPQHFGDGTRLSIL.

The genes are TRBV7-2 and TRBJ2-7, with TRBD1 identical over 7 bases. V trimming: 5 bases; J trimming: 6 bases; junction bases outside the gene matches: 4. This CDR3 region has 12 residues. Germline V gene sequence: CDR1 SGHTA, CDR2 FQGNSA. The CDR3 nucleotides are TGTGCCAGCAGCCAGGGGGTTAGCGAGCAGTACTTC. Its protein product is CASSQGVSEQYF.

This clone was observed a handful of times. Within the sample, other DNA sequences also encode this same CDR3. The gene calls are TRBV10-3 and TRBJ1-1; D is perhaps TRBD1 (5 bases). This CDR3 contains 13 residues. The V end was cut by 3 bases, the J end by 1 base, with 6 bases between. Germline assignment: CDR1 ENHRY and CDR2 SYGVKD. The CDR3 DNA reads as TGTGCCATCAGTGATAGGGGGAACACTGAAGCTTTCTTT. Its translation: CAISDRGNTEAFF.

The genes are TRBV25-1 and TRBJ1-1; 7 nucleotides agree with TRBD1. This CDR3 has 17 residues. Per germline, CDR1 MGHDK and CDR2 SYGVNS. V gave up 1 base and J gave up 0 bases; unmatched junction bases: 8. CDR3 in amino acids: CASSELGRGEMNTEAFF. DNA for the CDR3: TGTGCCAGCAGTGAATTAGGCAGGGGGGAAATGAACACTGAAGCTTTCTTT.

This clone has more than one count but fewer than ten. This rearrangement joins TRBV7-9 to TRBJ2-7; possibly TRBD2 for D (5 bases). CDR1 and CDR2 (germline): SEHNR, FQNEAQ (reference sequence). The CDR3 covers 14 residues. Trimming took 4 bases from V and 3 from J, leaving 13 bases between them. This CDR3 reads CASSSGWQLYEQYF. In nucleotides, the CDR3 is TGTGCCAGCAGCTCGGGGTGGCAGCTCTACGAGCAGTACTTC.

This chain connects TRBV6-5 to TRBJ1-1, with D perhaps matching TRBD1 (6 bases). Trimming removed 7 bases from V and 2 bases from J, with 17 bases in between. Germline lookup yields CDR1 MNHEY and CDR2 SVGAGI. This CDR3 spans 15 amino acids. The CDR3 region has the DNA TGTGCCAGCAAGGGGGGCGGGGGTTTAAACACTGAAGCTTTCTTT. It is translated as CASKGGGGLNTEAFF.

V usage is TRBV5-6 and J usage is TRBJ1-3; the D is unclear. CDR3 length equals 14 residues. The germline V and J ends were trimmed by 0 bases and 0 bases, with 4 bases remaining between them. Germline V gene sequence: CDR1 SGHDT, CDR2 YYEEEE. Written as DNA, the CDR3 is TGTGCCAGCAGCTTGGGCAGCTCTGGAAACACCATATATTTT. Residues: CASSLGSSGNTIYF.

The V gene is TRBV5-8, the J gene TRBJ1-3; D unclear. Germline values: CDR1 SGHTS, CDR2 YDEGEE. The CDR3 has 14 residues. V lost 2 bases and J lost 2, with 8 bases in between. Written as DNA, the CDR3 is TGTGCCAGCAGCTTTCGGAGGACTGGAAACACCATATATTTT. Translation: CASSFRRTGNTIYF.

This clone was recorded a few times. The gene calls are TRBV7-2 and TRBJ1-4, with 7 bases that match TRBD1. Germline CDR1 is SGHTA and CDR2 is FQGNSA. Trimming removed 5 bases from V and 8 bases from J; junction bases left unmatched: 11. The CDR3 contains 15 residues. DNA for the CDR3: TGTGCCAGCAGCCCTACGGGACAGCCGGCCGAAAAACTGTTTTTT. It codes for CASSPTGQPAEKLFF.

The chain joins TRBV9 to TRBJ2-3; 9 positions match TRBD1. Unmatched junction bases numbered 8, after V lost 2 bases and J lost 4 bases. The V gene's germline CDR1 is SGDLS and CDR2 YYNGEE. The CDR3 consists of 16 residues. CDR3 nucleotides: TGTGCCAGCAGCGTCAAAGGACAGGGGACGCCAGATACGCAGTATTTT. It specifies CASSVKGQGTPDTQYF.

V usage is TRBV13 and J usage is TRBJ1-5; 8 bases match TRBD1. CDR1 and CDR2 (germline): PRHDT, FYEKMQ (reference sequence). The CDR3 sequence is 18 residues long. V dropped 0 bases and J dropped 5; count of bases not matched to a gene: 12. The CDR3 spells CASSLGQGASSGHQPQHF. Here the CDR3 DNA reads TGTGCCAGCAGCTTAGGCCAGGGGGCTTCGTCCGGCCATCAGCCCCAGCATTTT.

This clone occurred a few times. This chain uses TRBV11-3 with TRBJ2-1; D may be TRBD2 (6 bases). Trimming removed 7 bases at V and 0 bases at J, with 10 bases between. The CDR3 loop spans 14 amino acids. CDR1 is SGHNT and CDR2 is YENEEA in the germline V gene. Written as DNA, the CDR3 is TGTGCCAGCACCACCGGGAGCTCCTACAATGAGCAGTTCTTC. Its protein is CASTTGSSYNEQFF.

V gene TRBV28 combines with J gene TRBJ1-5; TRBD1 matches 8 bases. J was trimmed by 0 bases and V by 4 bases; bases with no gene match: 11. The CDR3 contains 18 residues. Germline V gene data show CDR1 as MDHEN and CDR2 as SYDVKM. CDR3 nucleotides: TGTGCCAGCAGTTCATCCGGGACAGGACTTTATAGCAATCAGCCCCAGCATTTT. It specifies CASSSSGTGLYSNQPQHF. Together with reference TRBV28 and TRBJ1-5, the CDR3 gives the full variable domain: DVKVTQSSRYLVKRTGEKVFLECVQDMDHENMFWYRQDPGLGLRLIYFSYDVKMKEKGDIPEGYSVSREKKERFSLILESASTNQTSMYLCASSSSGTGLYSNQPQHFGDGTRLSIL.

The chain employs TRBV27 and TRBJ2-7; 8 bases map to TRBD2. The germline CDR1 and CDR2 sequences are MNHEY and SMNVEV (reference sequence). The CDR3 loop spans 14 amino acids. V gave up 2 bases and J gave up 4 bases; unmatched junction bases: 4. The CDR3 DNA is TGTGCCAGCAGTTTAACGGGACTAGTGTACGAGCAGTACTTC. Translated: CASSLTGLVYEQYF.

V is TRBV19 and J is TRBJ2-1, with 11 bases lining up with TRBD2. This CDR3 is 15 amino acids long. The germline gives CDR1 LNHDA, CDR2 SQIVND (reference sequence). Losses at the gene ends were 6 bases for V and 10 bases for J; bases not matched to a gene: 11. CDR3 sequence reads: CASSRILAGVGEQFF. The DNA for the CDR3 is TGTGCCAGTAGCCGAATACTAGCGGGAGTAGGGGAGCAGTTCTTC.

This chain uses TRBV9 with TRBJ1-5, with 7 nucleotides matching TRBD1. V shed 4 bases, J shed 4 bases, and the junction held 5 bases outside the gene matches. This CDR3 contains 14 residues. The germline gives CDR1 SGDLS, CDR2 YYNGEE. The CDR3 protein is CASSRGQSNQPQHF. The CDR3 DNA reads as TGTGCCAGCAGCCGGGGACAGTCAAATCAGCCCCAGCATTTT. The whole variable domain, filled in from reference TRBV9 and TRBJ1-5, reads DSGVTQTPKHLITATGQRVTLRCSPRSGDLSVYWYQQSLDQGLQFLIQYYNGEERAKGNILERFSAQQFPDLHSELNLSSLELGDSALYFCASSRGQSNQPQHFGDGTRLSIL.

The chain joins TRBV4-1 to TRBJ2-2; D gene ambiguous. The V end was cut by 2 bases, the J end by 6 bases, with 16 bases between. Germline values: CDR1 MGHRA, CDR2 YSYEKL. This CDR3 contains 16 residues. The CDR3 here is CASSQTYALLAGELFF. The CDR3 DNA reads TGCGCCAGCAGCCAAACTTACGCGTTACTGGCCGGGGAGCTGTTTTTT.

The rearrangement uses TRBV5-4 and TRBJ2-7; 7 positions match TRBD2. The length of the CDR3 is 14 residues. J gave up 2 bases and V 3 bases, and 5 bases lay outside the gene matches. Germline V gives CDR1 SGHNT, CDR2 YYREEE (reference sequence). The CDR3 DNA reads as TGTGCCAGCAGCTCCGGGACTACCACCTACGAGCAGTACTTC. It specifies CASSSGTTTYEQYF.

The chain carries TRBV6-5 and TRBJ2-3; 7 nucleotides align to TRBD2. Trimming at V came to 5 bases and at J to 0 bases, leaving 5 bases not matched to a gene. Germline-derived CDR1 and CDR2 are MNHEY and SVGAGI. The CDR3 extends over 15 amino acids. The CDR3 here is CASSLSGISTDTQYF. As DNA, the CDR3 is TGTGCCAGCAGTCTAAGCGGGATCAGCACAGATACGCAGTATTTT.

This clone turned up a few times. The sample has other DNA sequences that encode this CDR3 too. Here the CDR3 DNA reads TGTGCCAGCAGTTCAGGGTCGTACGAGCAGTACTTC. Protein sequence: CASSSGSYEQYF. This rearrangement joins TRBV27 to TRBJ2-7, with a possible D match to TRBD1 (5 bases). Germline CDR1 and CDR2: MNHEY and SMNVEV (reference sequence). The CDR3 runs to 12 residues. The germline V and J ends were trimmed by 4 bases and 4 bases, with 8 bases remaining between them.